A selection of T cell receptor beta chains follows, all from one sample in a study of shared clonotypes between healthy human individuals. Assay used: immunoSEQ multiplex PCR; TCRdb lists only in-frame clones, some missing. The sample gives over a million clones, 70% to 80% of which show up once; 0.5% to 0.65% is in the top ten. The sequenced material came from memory CD4+ T cells from PBMCs. The receptor set was obtained from a man between 18 and 29 years old in good health. Some clones in this sample may be carry-over from other donors' samples. Both conserved end residues are part of each CDR3. A D gene is named only where the DNA matches it firmly. Size is omitted from some rows. Given values are once, few, many or a class for expanded clones.

length: 16
J: TRBJ2-2
V: TRBV5-5
D: TRBD1
size: once
CDR3: CASSLAPTGKTGELFF
DNA: TGTGCCAGCAGCTTGGCCCCGACAGGGAAGACCGGGGAGCTGTTTTTT

length: 14
J: TRBJ2-5
V: TRBV6-1
D: NA
size: NA
CDR3: CASSEWKAWETQYF
DNA: TGTGCCAGCAGTGAATGGAAGGCATGGGAGACCCAGTACTTC

length: 16
J: TRBJ2-6
V: TRBV5-1
D: NA
size: many
CDR3: CASSFGRYSGANVLTF
DNA: TGCGCCAGCAGCTTCGGCAGGTACTCTGGGGCCAACGTCCTGACTTTC

length: 15
J: TRBJ1-5
V: TRBV28
D: NA
size: NA
CDR3: CASSLRDGDNQPQHF
DNA: TGTGCCAGCAGCCTCCGGGACGGGGACAATCAGCCCCAGCATTTT

length: 17
J: TRBJ2-3
V: TRBV11-3
D: TRBD2
size: NA
CDR3: CASSLRFREGTTDTQYF
DNA: TGTGCCAGCAGCTTACGTTTCCGGGAGGGGACCACAGATACGCAGTATTTT

length: 14
J: TRBJ2-4
V: TRBV7-2
D: NA
size: NA
CDR3: CASSFLGFPNIQYF
DNA: TGTGCCAGCAGCTTCTTGGGTTTTCCAAACATTCAGTACTTC

length: 18
J: TRBJ2-1
V: TRBV5-1
D: TRBD2
size: once
CDR3: CASSLGGLLGTSGNEQFF
DNA: TGCGCCAGCAGCTTGGGGGGCCTCCTGGGGACTAGCGGCAATGAGCAGTTCTTC

length: 18
J: TRBJ2-3
V: TRBV28
D: TRBD1
size: NA
CDR3: CASRLPGQGFLGVDTQYF
DNA: TGTGCCAGCAGACTACCGGGACAGGGGTTTTTAGGAGTAGATACGCAGTATTTT

length: 11
J: TRBJ2-7
V: TRBV2
D: NA
size: NA
CDR3: CASIEGYEQYF
DNA: TGTGCCAGCATCGAAGGATACGAGCAGTACTTC

length: 14
J: TRBJ2-7
V: TRBV5-1
D: NA
size: NA
CDR3: CASSNTGSGYEQYF
DNA: TGCGCCAGCAGCAACACAGGGAGCGGGTACGAGCAGTACTTC

length: 15
J: TRBJ2-5
V: TRBV19
D: NA
size: NA
CDR3: CASIGGRIGGETQYF
DNA: TGTGCCAGTATCGGGGGCAGGATAGGAGGAGAGACCCAGTACTTC

length: 15
J: TRBJ2-1
V: TRBV29-1
D: TRBD1
size: NA
CDR3: CSVEPPGTGTGEQFF
DNA: TGCAGCGTTGAACCCCCCGGGACAGGGACAGGTGAGCAGTTCTTC

length: 15
J: TRBJ1-4
V: TRBV5-1
D: NA
size: NA
CDR3: CASSPGRTEGEKLFF
DNA: TGCGCCAGCAGCCCAGGCCGTACAGAGGGTGAAAAACTGTTTTTT

length: 14
J: TRBJ2-3
V: TRBV28
D: NA
size: NA
CDR3: CASKAMPSTDTQYF
DNA: TGTGCCAGCAAAGCTATGCCTAGCACAGATACGCAGTATTTT

length: 14
J: TRBJ1-2
V: TRBV9
D: NA
size: few
CDR3: CASSRQGADYGYTF
DNA: TGTGCCAGCAGCCGCCAAGGGGCGGACTATGGCTACACCTTC

length: 13
J: TRBJ2-7
V: TRBV5-4
D: NA
size: few
CDR3: CASSRGGSYEQYF
DNA: TGTGCCAGCAGCCGAGGAGGGAGCTACGAGCAGTACTTC

length: 16
J: TRBJ2-7
V: TRBV7-2
D: TRBD1
size: once
CDR3: CASRRKGQGAIYEQYF
DNA: TGTGCCAGCAGGCGAAAGGGTCAGGGGGCCATTTACGAGCAGTACTTC

length: 13
J: TRBJ1-4
V: TRBV10-3
D: NA
size: NA
CDR3: CAIRATTNEKLFF
DNA: TGTGCCATCAGGGCTACAACTAATGAAAAACTGTTTTTT

length: 18
J: TRBJ1-3
V: TRBV7-9
D: NA
size: NA
CDR3: CASSFYRSGLISGNTIYF
DNA: TGTGCCAGCAGCTTTTACCGGTCAGGGCTTATCTCTGGAAACACCATATATTTT

length: 15
J: TRBJ2-1
V: TRBV7-9
D: TRBD2
size: once
CDR3: CASSQTSGNYNEQFF
DNA: TGTGCCAGCAGCCAGACTAGCGGGAACTACAATGAGCAGTTCTTC

length: 12
J: TRBJ2-5
V: TRBV29-1
D: NA
size: NA
CDR3: CSGALGWETQYF
DNA: TGCAGCGGGGCTCTTGGGTGGGAGACCCAGTACTTC

length: 17
J: TRBJ2-6
V: TRBV4-2
D: NA
size: few
CDR3: CASSHELTGSGANVLTF
DNA: TGTGCCAGCAGCCATGAATTAACAGGGTCTGGGGCCAACGTCCTGACTTTC